A single sample is the source of the 29 T cell receptor beta chains below, sequenced in a study of T cell repertoires in cytomegalovirus infection. Their specific antigens are unknown. TCRdb ran MiXCR on the reads and lists one entry per CDR3 protein. The sample has roughly 730,000 distinct CDR3 sequences; around a third are singletons. Sequenced here: cultured PBMCs, sampled from culture after CMV antigen stimulation. The receptors were gathered from a human donor in good health (CMV status not recorded). Some clones in this sample may be carry-over from other donors' samples.

This clonotype was observed a few times. This sequence joins TRBV4-2 and TRBJ1-2; weak D call: TRBD1 (6 bases). V lost 4 bases, J lost 2 bases, and 14 bases lay in between. This CDR3 contains 15 residues. CDR1 is LGHNA and CDR2 is YNFKEQ in the germline V gene. The CDR3 DNA sequence: TGTGCCAGCAGCCCCACCGACAGGCCGAACTATGGCTACACCTTC. Translated, it gives CASSPTDRPNYGYTF.

This clonotype occurred a few times. The chain recombines TRBV7-2 with TRBJ2-5, with 16 bases matching TRBD2. V lost 4 bases to trimming and J lost 9 bases; unmatched junction nucleotides: 8. This CDR3 has 16 amino acids. CDR1 and CDR2 (germline): SGHTA, FQGNSA. In nucleotides, the CDR3 is TGTGCCAGCAGCTCGGGACTAGCGGGAGGGGGGGGGTCCCAGTACTTC. This encodes CASSSGLAGGGGSQYF.

This clonotype was observed at least ten times. CDR3 region: CASSLSRDRTYEQYF. The CDR3, as DNA: TGTGCCAGCAGTCTTTCTAGGGATAGGACCTACGAGCAGTACTTC. The rearrangement links TRBV7-2 to TRBJ2-7; the D is unclear. Germline lookup yields CDR1 SGHTA and CDR2 FQGNSA. V lost 6 bases to trimming and J lost 2 bases, with 17 bases between them. The CDR3 has 15 residues.

V is TRBV18 and J is TRBJ1-4, with a possible D match to TRBD1 (5 bases). V was clipped by 2 bases and J by 12 bases, with 19 bases between them. CDR3 length equals 15 residues. Germline V gives CDR1 KGHSH, CDR2 LQKENI. CDR3 bases: TGTGCCAGCTCACCAACTCGAGGGGCCTCGGGGCAACTGTTTTTT. Translation gives CASSPTRGASGQLFF.

This chain connects TRBV5-4 to TRBJ2-4, with D perhaps TRBD2 (6 bases). V was clipped by 2 bases and J by 8 bases, with 11 bases between them. There are 13 residues in the CDR3. CDR1 is SGHNT, CDR2 YYREEE, per germline (reference sequence). CDR3 DNA: TGTGCCAGCAGCTTCCAGGGCGGGGACATTCAGTACTTC. Translation gives CASSFQGGDIQYF.

This clonotype was counted only a few times. This chain joins TRBV6-1 and TRBJ2-3, with D maybe TRBD2 (6 bases). CDR3 length: 14 residues. CDR1 is MNHNS and CDR2 is SASEGT in the germline V gene. V dropped 8 bases and J dropped 4 bases, with 16 bases sitting between them. The chain's CDR3 is CASLWGDAADTQYF. The CDR3 DNA reads as TGTGCCAGCCTCTGGGGGGACGCCGCAGATACGCAGTATTTT.

The CDR3 here is CASSLYAGRATDTQYF. The CDR3 region has the DNA TGTGCCAGCAGCTTATACGCCGGGAGGGCCACAGATACGCAGTATTTT. J is TRBJ2-3 and V is TRBV7-9; 8 bases are shared with TRBD2. Germline V lookup: CDR1 SEHNR, CDR2 FQNEAQ (reference sequence). The CDR3 is 16 amino acids. Trimming removed 2 bases from V and 2 bases from J; junction bases left unmatched: 6.

This clonotype was counted only a few times. The genes are TRBV7-9 and TRBJ2-7; weak D call: TRBD1 (7 bases). Trimming took 5 bases from V and 0 from J, leaving 14 bases between them. CDR3 length: 15 residues. The germline V gene has CDR1 SEHNR and CDR2 FQNEAQ (reference sequence). CDR3 in DNA: TGTGCCAGCAGCCAAAGGGGGGACAGCTCCTACGAGCAGTACTTC. Its protein is CASSQRGDSSYEQYF.

This clonotype has a count of ten or more. The chain employs TRBV7-6 and TRBJ2-7, with 12 nucleotides matching TRBD2. The CDR3 is 20 residues long. Germline values: CDR1 SGHVS, CDR2 FNYEAQ. Trimming took 1 base from V and 6 from J; bases not matched to a gene: 19. The CDR3: CASSLGYASGGADPSSEQYF. The CDR3 DNA is TGTGCCAGCAGCTTAGGCTATGCTAGCGGGGGGGCCGATCCGTCTAGCGAGCAGTACTTC. Complete variable domain (other parts from reference TRBV7-6 and TRBJ2-7): GAGVSQSPRYKVTKRGQDVALRCDPISGHVSLYWYRQALGQGPEFLTYFNYEAQQDKSGLPNDRFSAERPEGSISTLTIQRTEQRDSAMYRCASSLGYASGGADPSSEQYFGPGTRLTVT.

The sample holds a few counts of this clonotype. The V gene is TRBV30, the J gene TRBJ2-3; no clear D. Deletions cut 5 bases from V and 1 base from J, with 13 bases between. Per germline, CDR1 GTSNPN and CDR2 SVGIG (reference sequence). The CDR3 sequence is 14 residues long. The DNA of the CDR3 is TGTGCCTGGGAAATTCGCCGGGGCACAGATACGCAGTATTTT. It translates to CAWEIRRGTDTQYF. Full variable domain (missing parts from reference TRBV30 and TRBJ2-3): SQTIHQWPATLVQPVGSPLSLECTVEGTSNPNLYWYRQAAGRGLQLLFYSVGIGQISSEVPQNLSASRPQDRQFILSSKKLLLSDSGFYLCAWEIRRGTDTQYFGPGTRLTVL.

The chain combines TRBV6-8 with TRBJ2-1, with TRBD1 as a possible D gene (5 bases). Trimming cost V 5 bases and J 8 bases, with 10 bases left between them. The CDR3 is made up of 12 amino acids. In germline, CDR1 is MNHGY, CDR2 SAAAGT. The CDR3, as DNA: TGTGCCAGCAGTAGGGGAATAGATGAGCAGTTCTTC. Translation gives CASSRGIDEQFF.

This clonotype was seen many times. The rearrangement links TRBV7-8 to TRBJ2-7; D is ambiguous. The CDR3 contains 15 residues. Germline V gene sequence: CDR1 SGHVS, CDR2 FQNEAQ. Trimming took 2 bases from V and 0 from J, leaving 11 bases between them. CDR3 DNA sequence: TGTGCCAGCAGCTTAACCGCAGGCGACTCCTACGAGCAGTACTTC. Its translation: CASSLTAGDSYEQYF.

This clonotype was seen ten or more times. This rearrangement joins TRBV11-2 to TRBJ1-2; D remains unclear. V lost 6 bases, J lost 4 bases, and 12 bases lay in between. Per germline, CDR1 SGHAT and CDR2 FQNNGV. The CDR3 length is 13 residues. The CDR3 sequence: CASSSPGGYGYTF. The CDR3 bases are TGTGCCAGCAGTTCCCCGGGCGGCTATGGCTACACCTTC.

This clonotype was picked up a small number of times. The chain carries TRBV20-1 and TRBJ1-1; D unclear. Germline V gene lookup returns CDR1 DFQATT and CDR2 SNEGSKA (reference sequence). The CDR3 covers 11 residues. The ends were cut back, 4 bases at V and 8 bases at J, with 11 bases in the middle. The CDR3, as DNA: TGCAGTGCTACGACTTTACGGGAAGCTTTCTTT. Translation: CSATTLREAFF.

This clonotype was seen only a few times. The chain is built from TRBV6-1 and TRBJ1-1, with D unresolved. The CDR3 extends over 15 amino acids. V gave up 1 base and J gave up 4 bases, with 13 bases separating them. Germline V CDR1 and CDR2: MNHNS, SASEGT. The CDR3 reads CASSEEVGVITEAFF. The CDR3 DNA reads TGTGCCAGCAGTGAAGAGGTTGGAGTCATCACTGAAGCTTTCTTT.

This clonotype was seen a handful of times. The rearrangement joins TRBV4-2 to TRBJ2-7; D is uncertain. The length of the CDR3 is 13 residues. Trimming cost V 4 bases and J 3 bases, with 10 bases left between them. Germline CDR1 LGHNA, CDR2 YNFKEQ. DNA for the CDR3: TGTGCCAGCAGCCCCCGGGTGGGCTACGAGCAGTACTTC. It specifies CASSPRVGYEQYF.

This clonotype was detected a few times. The CDR3, as DNA: TGTGCCAGCAGTCACAGGGGTTTGGGCAATCAGCCCCAGCATTTT. This translates into CASSHRGLGNQPQHF. The chain joins TRBV6-2 or TRBV6-3 to TRBJ1-5, with TRBD1 matching over 7 bases. This CDR3 contains 15 residues. Germline CDR1 is MNHEY and CDR2 is SVGEGT. V trimming: 5 bases; J trimming: 2 bases; junction bases outside the gene matches: 6.

The chain couples TRBV10-2 to TRBJ1-3; D remains ambiguous. Germline CDR1 is WSHSY and CDR2 is SAAADI. The CDR3 runs to 12 residues. Between the trimmed V and J ends, which lost 7 bases and 3 bases, there was a span of 7 bases. The CDR3 DNA reads TGCGCCAGCAAGGGTTATGGAAACACCATATATTTT. It encodes CASKGYGNTIYF.

The chain's CDR3 is CSARQDHEQFF. The CDR3 DNA sequence: TGCAGTGCTAGACAGGATCATGAGCAGTTCTTC. The V gene is TRBV20-1, the J gene TRBJ2-1; D is ambiguous. The V end was cut by 2 bases, the J end by 8 bases, with 7 bases between. The CDR3 covers 11 residues. The germline CDR1 and CDR2 sequences are DFQATT and SNEGSKA (reference sequence).

The chain couples TRBV20-1 to TRBJ2-7; D might be TRBD1 or TRBD2, each matching 5 bases. Between the trimmed V and J ends, which lost 2 bases and 5 bases, there was a span of 10 bases. Germline CDR1 is DFQATT and CDR2 is SNEGSKA (reference sequence). There are 12 residues in the CDR3. The CDR3 sequence: CSARRGVDEQYF. CDR3 sequence (DNA): TGCAGTGCTAGACGGGGCGTCGACGAGCAGTACTTC.

This clonotype was observed a few times. J is TRBJ2-3 and V is TRBV6-5; D is unresolved. V was pared by 5 bases and J by 5 bases, with 20 bases between. The CDR3 sequence is 16 residues long. Per the germline V gene, CDR1 is MNHEY and CDR2 is SVGAGI. The CDR3 coding sequence is TGTGCCAGCAGTCCCCCAGGTTCCAAAGAGGTAGATACGCAGTATTTT. Translated: CASSPPGSKEVDTQYF.

At least ten counts were recorded for this clonotype. This chain connects TRBV7-8 to TRBJ1-3; D unresolved. The CDR3 covers 17 residues. Looked up from germline, CDR1 is SGHVS and CDR2 is FQNEAQ. Trimming left V 3 bases short and J 0 bases short, with 15 bases between. CDR3 protein: CASSFIPGSHSGNTIYF. As DNA, the CDR3 is TGTGCCAGCAGCTTCATTCCGGGCAGCCACTCTGGAAACACCATATATTTT.

This clonotype showed up many times. This chain joins TRBV7-2 and TRBJ2-2; 10 bases fit TRBD1. CDR1 SGHTA and CDR2 FQGNSA come from the germline V gene. CDR3 length: 13 residues. V was clipped by 5 bases and J by 6 bases; unmatched bases: 0. The DNA for the CDR3 is TGTGCCAGCAGCGGGACAGGGGCCGGGGAGCTGTTTTTT. It yields the protein CASSGTGAGELFF.

The chain employs TRBV6-6 and TRBJ1-6, with 9 bases that match TRBD1. Trimming took 6 bases from V and 7 from J; bases not matched to a gene: 7. Germline CDR1 reads MNHNY; CDR2 reads SVGAGI (reference sequence). The CDR3 consists of 15 residues. The CDR3 protein is CASRAGQGRNSPLHF. CDR3 sequence (DNA): TGTGCCAGCAGGGCGGGACAGGGAAGGAATTCACCCCTCCACTTT.

The chain joins TRBV12-3 or TRBV12-4 to TRBJ2-1, with unresolved D. The CDR3 spans 17 residues. With 0 bases removed from V and 3 bases from J, the gap between germline ends came to 15 bases. CDR3 nucleotides: TGTGCCAGCAGTTTAGCGGTGACGGTAAAGCGCTACAATGAGCAGTTCTTC. It is translated as CASSLAVTVKRYNEQFF.

This clonotype was counted only a few times. V usage is TRBV19 and J usage is TRBJ1-6, with no clear D. The germline V gene encodes CDR1 LNHDA and CDR2 SQIVND (reference sequence). The CDR3 contains 15 residues. V was pared by 7 bases and J by 6 bases, with 16 bases between. The CDR3 bases are TGTGCCAGTAAAATGGTGACACGGACTAATTCACCCCTCCACTTT. It is translated as CASKMVTRTNSPLHF.

V usage is TRBV7-9 and J usage is TRBJ2-7; 7 nucleotides agree with TRBD2. The CDR3 extends over 16 amino acids. Trimming cost V 5 bases and J 0 bases; bases outside gene matches: 10. Germline CDR1 SEHNR, CDR2 FQNEAQ (reference sequence). The DNA of the CDR3 is TGTGCCAGCAGCGGGGGGGAACACCGAGCCTCCTACGAGCAGTACTTC. Translation gives CASSGGEHRASYEQYF.

This clonotype occurred a few times. The chain recombines TRBV6-1 with TRBJ2-7; D remains unclear. Trimming stripped 11 bases from V and 0 bases from J, with 14 bases between. The CDR3 has 13 amino acids. Looked up from germline, CDR1 is MNHNS and CDR2 is SASEGT. CDR3 bases: TGTGCCGTTCAAGAAGGGATCTCCTACGAGCAGTACTTC. Its protein is CAVQEGISYEQYF.

This chain uses TRBV6-1 with TRBJ2-3; 10 bases line up with TRBD1. Unmatched junction bases numbered 20, after V lost 7 bases and J lost 1 base. This CDR3 is 20 amino acids long. Germline values: CDR1 MNHNS, CDR2 SASEGT. The CDR3: CASKRGPGQGVRYGTDTQYF. The CDR3 DNA sequence: TGTGCCAGCAAGAGAGGCCCCGGACAGGGGGTTCGGTACGGCACAGATACGCAGTATTTT.